The 13 T cell receptor beta chains reported below all come from one sample, sequenced in a study of CD8+ T cells in alopecia areata. Sequencing relied on a cDNA template that was reverse transcribed from extracted RNA. The protocol was immunoSEQ multiplex PCR, while the TCRdb copy is restricted to in-frame clones and leaves out a portion. The sample lists about 190,000 clones, less than 70% occurring once. The treatment denotes: oral pan-JAK inhibitor, 5-10 mg twice daily. The material sequenced was CD4+ T cells sorted from blood, taken around week 50, from a patient treated with tofacitinib. These receptors came from a human donor with alopecia areata.

The V and J genes are TRBV30 and TRBJ2-7; D is possibly TRBD2 (5 bases). Germline V gene lookup returns CDR1 GTSNPN and CDR2 SVGIG (reference sequence). V lost 2 bases to trimming and J lost 5 bases, with 13 bases between them. The length of the CDR3 is 13 residues. CDR3 in amino acids: CAWSLNRADEQYF. CDR3 coding DNA: TGTGCCTGGAGTTTAAATCGAGCGGACGAGCAGTACTTC.

J is TRBJ1-6 and V is TRBV5-6, with a tentative D call TRBD1 (5 bases). Germline-derived CDR1 and CDR2 are SGHDT and YYEEEE. V shed 4 bases and J shed 6 bases, with 11 bases lying between them. The length of the CDR3 is 14 residues. The CDR3 is CASSRGTGNSPLHF. DNA of the CDR3: TGTGCCAGCAGCCGGGGGACGGGTAATTCACCCCTCCACTTT.

This clone appeared a single time. The genes are TRBV5-1 and TRBJ2-3; 10 nucleotides line up with TRBD1. This CDR3 has 15 amino acids. Germline values: CDR1 SGHRS, CDR2 YFSETQ. After removal of 6 bases from V and 4 bases from J, the junction contained 8 bases not matched to a gene. CDR3 loop: CASNRGQGTADTQYF. CDR3 coding DNA: TGCGCCAGCAACAGGGGACAGGGGACAGCAGATACGCAGTATTTT. The whole variable domain, remainder taken from reference TRBV5-1 and TRBJ2-3, is KAGVTQTPRYLIKTRGQQVTLSCSPISGHRSVSWYQQTPGQGLQFLFEYFSETQRNKGNFPGRFSGRQFSNSRSEMNVSTLELGDSALYLCASNRGQGTADTQYFGPGTRLTVL.

This clone was detected a few times. This chain uses TRBV29-1 with TRBJ2-1; 9 nucleotides match TRBD2. The CDR3 spans 13 residues. The V and J ends lost 3 bases and 8 bases, in that order; junction bases with no gene match: 5. CDR1 is SQVTM, CDR2 ANQGSEA, per germline. In DNA, the CDR3 is TGCAGCGTTGAGCGGGGGGGCCGCGATGAGCAGTTCTTC. Translating gives CSVERGGRDEQFF.

The chain carries TRBV4-1 and TRBJ2-1; D remains unclear. CDR3 length: 18 amino acids. Deletions cut 4 bases from V and 0 bases from J, with 19 bases between. Germline lookup yields CDR1 MGHRA and CDR2 YSYEKL. The chain's CDR3 is CASSPGPLTHRSYNEQFF. For the CDR3, the DNA is TGCGCCAGCAGCCCAGGCCCCCTGACACACCGCTCCTACAATGAGCAGTTCTTC.

The chain links TRBV29-1 to TRBJ1-1; D is unclear. V was cut by 4 bases and J by 1 base, with 7 bases left in between. Germline V CDR1 and CDR2: SQVTM, ANQGSEA. This CDR3 comprises 12 residues. CDR3 region: CSVALTNTEAFF. The CDR3 bases are TGCAGCGTTGCCCTGACGAACACTGAAGCTTTCTTT.

This sequence joins TRBV29-1 and TRBJ2-5; possible D gene TRBD2, 6 bases. This CDR3 region has 13 residues. V gave up 0 bases and J gave up 7 bases, with 12 bases separating them. Germline loops: CDR1 SQVTM, CDR2 ANQGSEA. The CDR3 reads CSVEDRRDGTQYF. In DNA form, the CDR3 reads TGCAGCGTTGAAGATCGGAGGGATGGGACCCAGTACTTC.

This rearrangement joins TRBV15 to TRBJ1-2; no reliable D call. V was clipped by 3 bases and J by 0 bases, with 23 bases between them. Germline-derived CDR1 and CDR2 are LNHNV and YYDKDF (reference sequence). This CDR3 region has 19 residues. The CDR3 sequence is CATSSGQDLGRTANYGYTF. In DNA form, the CDR3 reads TGTGCCACCAGCAGCGGTCAAGATCTTGGACGGACTGCTAACTATGGCTACACCTTC.

This rearrangement joins TRBV5-1 to TRBJ2-7; D unclear. Trimming took 0 bases from V and 0 from J, leaving 10 bases between them. This CDR3 is 15 amino acids long. Germline V lookup: CDR1 SGHRS, CDR2 YFSETQ. The CDR3 sequence: CASSLERPSSYEQYF. CDR3 DNA: TGCGCCAGCAGCTTGGAACGGCCGAGCTCCTACGAGCAGTACTTC.

The chain uses TRBV10-3 and TRBJ2-3; 9 bases align to TRBD2. The CDR3 runs to 16 residues. V shed 11 bases and J 0 bases; nucleotides not matched to a gene: 12. Germline loops: CDR1 ENHRY, CDR2 SYGVKD. The CDR3 DNA reads as TGTGCCTCCGCTAGGGCTAGCGGGACTAGCACAGATACGCAGTATTTT. This translates into CASARASGTSTDTQYF.

Only a few counts were recorded for this clone. This chain connects TRBV29-1 to TRBJ2-5; 9 bases agree with TRBD2. The germline V gene encodes CDR1 SQVTM and CDR2 ANQGSEA. Trimming removed 6 bases from V and 1 base from J; junction bases left unmatched: 6. The CDR3 sequence is 14 residues long. The CDR3 bases are TGCAGCGTCCTCCGCGGGGGGGGCCAAGAGACCCAGTACTTC. Translated: CSVLRGGGQETQYF.

The chain couples TRBV29-1 to TRBJ1-2; no definite D call. CDR1 and CDR2 (germline): SQVTM, ANQGSEA. The CDR3 sequence is 12 residues long. V shed 4 bases and J shed 1 base, with 7 bases lying between them. The CDR3 loop reads CSVAASNYGYTF. CDR3 DNA sequence: TGCAGCGTTGCCGCTAGTAACTATGGCTACACCTTC.

The DNA for the CDR3 is TGCAGCGGGGGACAGCAAGAGACCCAGTACTTC. It codes for CSGGQQETQYF. This sequence joins TRBV20-1 and TRBJ2-5; the D gene is possibly TRBD1 (7 bases). Germline loops: CDR1 DFQATT, CDR2 SNEGSKA (reference sequence). The CDR3 sequence is 11 residues long.